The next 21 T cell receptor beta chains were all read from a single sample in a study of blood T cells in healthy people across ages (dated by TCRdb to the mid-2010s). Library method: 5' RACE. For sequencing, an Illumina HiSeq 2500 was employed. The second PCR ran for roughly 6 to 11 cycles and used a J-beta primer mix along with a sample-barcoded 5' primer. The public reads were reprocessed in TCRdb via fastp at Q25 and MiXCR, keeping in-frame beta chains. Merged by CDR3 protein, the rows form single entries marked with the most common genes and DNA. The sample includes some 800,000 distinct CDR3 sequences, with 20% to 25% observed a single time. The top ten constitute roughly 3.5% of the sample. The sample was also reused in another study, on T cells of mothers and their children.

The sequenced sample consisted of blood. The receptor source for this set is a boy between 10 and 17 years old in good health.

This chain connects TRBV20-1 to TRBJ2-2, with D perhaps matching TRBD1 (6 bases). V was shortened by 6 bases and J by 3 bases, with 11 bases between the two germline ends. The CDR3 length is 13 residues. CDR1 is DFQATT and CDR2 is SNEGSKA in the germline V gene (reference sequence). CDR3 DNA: TGCAGTGCCGCAGGGGTGGACACCGGGGAGCTGTTTTTT. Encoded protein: CSAAGVDTGELFF.

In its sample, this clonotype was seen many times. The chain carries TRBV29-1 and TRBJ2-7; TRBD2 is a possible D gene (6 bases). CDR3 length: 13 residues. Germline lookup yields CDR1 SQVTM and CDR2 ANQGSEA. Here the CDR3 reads CRRLGQGLYEQYF. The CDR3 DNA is TGCAGAAGGCTGGGGCAGGGACTCTACGAGCAGTACTTC.

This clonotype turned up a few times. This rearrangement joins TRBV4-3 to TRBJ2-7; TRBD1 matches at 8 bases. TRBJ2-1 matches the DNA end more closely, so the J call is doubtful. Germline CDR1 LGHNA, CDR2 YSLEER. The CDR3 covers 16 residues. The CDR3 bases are TGCGCCAGCAGCCAGGACAGGGCTACTTTCTACAATGAGCAGTTCTTC. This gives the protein CASSQDRATFYNEQFF.

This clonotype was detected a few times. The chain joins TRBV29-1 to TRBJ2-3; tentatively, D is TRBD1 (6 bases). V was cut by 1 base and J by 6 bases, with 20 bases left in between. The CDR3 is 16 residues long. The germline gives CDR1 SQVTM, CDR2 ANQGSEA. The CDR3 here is CSVEVRLGAVVDTQYF. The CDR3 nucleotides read TGCAGCGTTGAAGTACGTTTGGGGGCAGTAGTCGATACGCAGTATTTT.

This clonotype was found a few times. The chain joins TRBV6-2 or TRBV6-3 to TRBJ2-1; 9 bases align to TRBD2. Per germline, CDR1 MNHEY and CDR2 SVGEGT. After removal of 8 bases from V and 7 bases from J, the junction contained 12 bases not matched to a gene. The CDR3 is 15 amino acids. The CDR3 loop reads CASCRRREGQNEQFF. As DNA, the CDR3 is TGTGCCAGCTGTCGACGGCGGGAGGGCCAGAATGAGCAGTTCTTC.

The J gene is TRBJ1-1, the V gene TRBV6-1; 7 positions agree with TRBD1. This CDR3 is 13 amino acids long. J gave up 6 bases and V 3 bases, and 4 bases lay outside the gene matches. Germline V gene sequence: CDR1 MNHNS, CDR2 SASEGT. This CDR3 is CASSETGRAEAFF. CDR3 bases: TGTGCCAGCAGTGAGACAGGGCGCGCTGAAGCTTTCTTT.

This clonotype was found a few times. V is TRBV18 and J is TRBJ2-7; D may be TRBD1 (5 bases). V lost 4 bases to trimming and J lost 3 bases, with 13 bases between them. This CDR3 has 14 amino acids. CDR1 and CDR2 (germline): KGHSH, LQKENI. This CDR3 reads CASSQGVLSYEQYF. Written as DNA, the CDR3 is TGTGCCAGCTCACAAGGGGTCCTCAGCTACGAGCAGTACTTC. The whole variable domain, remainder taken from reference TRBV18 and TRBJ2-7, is NAGVMQNPRHLVRRRGQEARLRCSPMKGHSHVYWYRQLPEEGLKFMVYLQKENIIDESGMPKERFSAEFPKEGPSILRIQQVVRGDSAAYFCASSQGVLSYEQYFGPGTRLTVT.

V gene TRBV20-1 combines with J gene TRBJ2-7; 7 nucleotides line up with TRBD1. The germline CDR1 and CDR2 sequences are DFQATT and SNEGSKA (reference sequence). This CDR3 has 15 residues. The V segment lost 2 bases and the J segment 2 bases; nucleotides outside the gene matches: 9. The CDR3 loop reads CSARTVGTVPYEQYF. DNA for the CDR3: TGCAGTGCTAGAACTGTTGGGACAGTTCCCTACGAGCAGTACTTC.

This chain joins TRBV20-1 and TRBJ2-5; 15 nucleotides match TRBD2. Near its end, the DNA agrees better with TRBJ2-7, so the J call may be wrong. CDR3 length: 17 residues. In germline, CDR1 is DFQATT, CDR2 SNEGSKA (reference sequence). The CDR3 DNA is TGCAGTGCCATACCGGGACTAGCGGGAGGCAACAACTACGAGCAGTACTTC. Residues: CSAIPGLAGGNNYEQYF.

DNA of the CDR3: TGTGCCAGCAGTGGCTTGCGGAGCAAAGAGACCCAGTACTTC. This translates into CASSGLRSKETQYF. The V call is TRBV7-2, the J call TRBJ2-5; D is undetermined. Germline CDR1 and CDR2: SGHTA and FQGNSA. V lost 6 bases, J lost 3 bases, and 14 bases lay in between. The CDR3 extends over 14 amino acids.

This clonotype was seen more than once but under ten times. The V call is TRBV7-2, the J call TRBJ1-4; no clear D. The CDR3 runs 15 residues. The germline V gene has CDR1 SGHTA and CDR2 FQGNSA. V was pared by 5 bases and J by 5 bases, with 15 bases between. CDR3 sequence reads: CASSKKANPNEKLFF. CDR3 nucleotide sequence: TGTGCCAGCAGCAAAAAGGCTAATCCAAATGAAAAACTGTTTTTT.

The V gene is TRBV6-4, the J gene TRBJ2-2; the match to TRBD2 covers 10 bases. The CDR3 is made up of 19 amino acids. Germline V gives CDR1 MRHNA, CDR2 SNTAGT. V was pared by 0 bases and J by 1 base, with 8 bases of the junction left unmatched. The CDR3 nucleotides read TGTGCCAGCAGTGACTCGACTGGGGTAGCGGGGGGGAACACCGGGGAGCTGTTTTTT. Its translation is CASSDSTGVAGGNTGELFF.

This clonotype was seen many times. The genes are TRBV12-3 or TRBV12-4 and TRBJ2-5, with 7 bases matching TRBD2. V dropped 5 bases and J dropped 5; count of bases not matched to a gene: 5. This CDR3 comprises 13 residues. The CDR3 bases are TGTGCCAGCAGTCCCGGGGAGGGTGAGACCCAGTACTTC. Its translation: CASSPGEGETQYF.

CDR3 amino acids: CSARRWGREQFF. The CDR3 DNA reads TGCAGTGCTAGAAGGTGGGGGCGCGAGCAGTTCTTC. The J gene is TRBJ2-1, the V gene TRBV20-1; the D gene is possibly TRBD1 (6 bases). CDR1 and CDR2 (germline): DFQATT, SNEGSKA (reference sequence). There are 12 residues in the CDR3. V was cut by 2 bases and J by 10 bases, with 12 bases left in between.

DNA of the CDR3: TGTGCCAGCAGTTTACTTTTCGAGACCCAGTACTTC. Translated: CASSLLFETQYF. The chain is built from TRBV12-3 or TRBV12-4 and TRBJ2-5, with unresolved D. With 2 bases removed from V and 5 bases from J, the gap between germline ends came to 6 bases. This CDR3 comprises 12 residues.

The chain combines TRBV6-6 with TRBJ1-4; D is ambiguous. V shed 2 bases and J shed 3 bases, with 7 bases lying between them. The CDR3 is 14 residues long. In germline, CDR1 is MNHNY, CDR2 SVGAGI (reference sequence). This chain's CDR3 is CASSYPDANEKLFF. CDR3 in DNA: TGTGCCAGCAGTTACCCGGACGCTAATGAAAAACTGTTTTTT.

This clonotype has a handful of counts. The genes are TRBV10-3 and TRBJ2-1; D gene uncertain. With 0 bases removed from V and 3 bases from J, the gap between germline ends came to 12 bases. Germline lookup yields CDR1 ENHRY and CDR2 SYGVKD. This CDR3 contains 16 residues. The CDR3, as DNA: TGTGCCATCAGTGAGTCCCCCGCCGGGTTCTACAATGAGCAGTTCTTC. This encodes CAISESPAGFYNEQFF.

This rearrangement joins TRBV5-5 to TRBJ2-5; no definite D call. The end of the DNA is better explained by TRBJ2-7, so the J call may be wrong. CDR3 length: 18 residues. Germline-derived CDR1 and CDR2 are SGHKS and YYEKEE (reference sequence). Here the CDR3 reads CASSRSFPTGTTPDEQYF. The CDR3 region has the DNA TGTGCCAGCAGCCGATCCTTTCCGACCGGAACTACCCCCGACGAGCAGTACTTC.

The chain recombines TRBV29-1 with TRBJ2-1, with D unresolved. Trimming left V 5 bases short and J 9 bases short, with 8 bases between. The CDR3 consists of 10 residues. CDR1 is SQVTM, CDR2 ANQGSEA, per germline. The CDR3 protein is CSVLRAEQFF. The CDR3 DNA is TGCAGCGTTCTTCGGGCTGAGCAGTTCTTC.

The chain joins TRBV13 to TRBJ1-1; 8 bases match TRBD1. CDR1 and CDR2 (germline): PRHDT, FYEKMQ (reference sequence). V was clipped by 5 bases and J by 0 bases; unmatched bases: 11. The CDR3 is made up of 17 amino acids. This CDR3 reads CASSGQGVVGLNTEAFF. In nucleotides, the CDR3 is TGTGCCAGCAGCGGACAGGGCGTCGTAGGGTTGAACACTGAAGCTTTCTTT.

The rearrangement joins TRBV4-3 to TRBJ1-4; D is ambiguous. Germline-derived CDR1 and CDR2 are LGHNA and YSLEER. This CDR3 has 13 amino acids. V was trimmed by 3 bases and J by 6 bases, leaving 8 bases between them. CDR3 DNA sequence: TGCGCCAGCAGCCATTTCCCCCATGAAAAACTGTTTTTT. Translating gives CASSHFPHEKLFF.